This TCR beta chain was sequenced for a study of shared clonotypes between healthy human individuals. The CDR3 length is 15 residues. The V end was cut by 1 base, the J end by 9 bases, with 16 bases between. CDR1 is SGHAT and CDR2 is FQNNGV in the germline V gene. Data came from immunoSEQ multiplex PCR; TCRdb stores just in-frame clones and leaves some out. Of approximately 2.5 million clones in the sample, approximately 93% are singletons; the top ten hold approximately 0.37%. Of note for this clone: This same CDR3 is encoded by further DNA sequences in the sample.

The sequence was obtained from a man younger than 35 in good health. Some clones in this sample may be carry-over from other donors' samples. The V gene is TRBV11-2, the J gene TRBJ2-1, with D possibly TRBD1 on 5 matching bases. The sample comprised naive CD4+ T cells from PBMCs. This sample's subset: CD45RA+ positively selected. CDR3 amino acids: CASSLGLAGRGEQFF. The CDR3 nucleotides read TGTGCCAGCAGCTTAGGTTTGGCAGGGCGAGGTGAGCAGTTCTTC.